This T cell receptor (beta chain) was identified in a study of blood T cell repertoires in COVID-19. The method was immunoSEQ multiplex PCR; TCRdb's version includes in-frame clones alone and lacks a portion of them. This table has some 270,000 clones, 89% appearing once. Looked up from germline, CDR1 is SQVTM and CDR2 is ANQGSEA. Trimming took off 6 bases at V and 9 bases at J, with 12 bases between the two ends. The CDR3 totals 11 residues. This TCR derives from a man aged 50-59 years with acute or convalescent COVID-19. Sequenced material: peripheral blood. The chain links TRBV29-1 to TRBJ2-1; a weak D match, TRBD1 (5 bases). The CDR3: CSVVGPGEQFF. CDR3 coding DNA: TGCAGCGTCGTGGGGCCGGGTGAGCAGTTCTTC.